This entry lists 3 T cell receptor beta chains sequenced from one sample in a study of blood T cell repertoires in COVID-19 (dated by TCRdb to 2018 to 2020). Preparation of the library involved the immunoSEQ multiplex PCR assay. TCRdb took over this immuneACCESS table, retaining in-frame rearrangements with V and J assigned. Such tables are incomplete; in checked studies, under half of the missing clones stem from an unresolved V gene, and the remainder is unexplained. Within this sample are just under 150,000 clones, with roughly 90% of them counted one time only. Just under 0.95% of the sample comes from the top ten. Material for sequencing was peripheral blood. Receptor source: a woman aged 45-65 years with acute or convalescent COVID-19.

The chain links TRBV28 to TRBJ2-1; 8 positions match TRBD2. The V gene end was trimmed by 7 bases and the J gene end by 5 bases; junction bases not matched to a gene: 4. The length of the CDR3 is 13 residues. Germline V gene data show CDR1 as MDHEN and CDR2 as SYDVKM. In DNA form, the CDR3 reads TGTGCCAGCACTCTAGCGGGCCACAATGAGCAGTTCTTC. It specifies CASTLAGHNEQFF.

The chain has TRBV27 and TRBJ2-7; 8 bases are shared with TRBD2. V lost 1 base, J lost 5 bases, and 10 bases stayed unmatched. The germline V gene encodes CDR1 MNHEY and CDR2 SMNVEV (reference sequence). The CDR3 sequence is 16 residues long. The CDR3 reads CASSLFSPGLGHEQYF. In DNA, the CDR3 is TGTGCCAGCAGTTTATTCAGCCCGGGACTAGGCCACGAGCAGTACTTC.

V gene TRBV7-9 combines with J gene TRBJ2-1, with a tentative D call TRBD1 (6 bases). CDR1 and CDR2 from the germline V gene are SEHNR and FQNEAQ (reference sequence). The CDR3 has 17 residues. Between the trimmed V and J ends, which lost 5 bases and 0 bases, there was a span of 17 bases. This CDR3 is CASSPAQGSSSYNEQFF. The CDR3 coding sequence is TGTGCCAGCAGCCCCGCACAGGGATCCAGCTCCTACAATGAGCAGTTCTTC.